These 29 T cell receptor beta chains came from one sample sequenced in a study of blood T cell repertoires in COVID-19. This table comes from immunoSEQ multiplex PCR, and its TCRdb copy is limited to in-frame clones, with some not included. The table lists approximately 150,000 clones, less than 80% of them singletons. The sample consisted of PBMCs or T cells enriched from blood (not recorded which). These TCRs come from an older woman in a cohort exposed to, infected with or recovered from COVID-19 (not recorded which).

This clone was detected only once. The chain employs TRBV5-4 and TRBJ2-1; D gene ambiguous. The CDR3 runs 12 residues. Germline CDR1 SGHNT, CDR2 YYREEE (reference sequence). Trimming took off 8 bases at V and 4 bases at J, with 10 bases between the two ends. CDR3 in amino acids: CASGREYNEQFF. The CDR3 DNA reads as TGTGCCAGTGGTAGAGAATACAATGAGCAGTTCTTC.

The J gene is TRBJ1-5, the V gene TRBV4-3; TRBD1 agrees at 10 bases. CDR1 and CDR2 (germline): LGHNA, YSLEER. The CDR3 is 17 residues long. Losses at the gene ends were 3 bases for V and 6 bases for J; bases not matched to a gene: 11. The CDR3 DNA reads as TGCGCCAGCAGCCAGGAGAGACAGGGGGCATGGGTTCAGCCCCAGCATTTT. As protein: CASSQERQGAWVQPQHF.

This sequence joins TRBV7-2 and TRBJ1-5; D unresolved. Per the germline V gene, CDR1 is SGHTA and CDR2 is FQGNSA. This CDR3 has 14 residues. V was shortened by 4 bases and J by 7 bases, with 14 bases between the two germline ends. The CDR3 coding sequence is TGTGCCAGCAGCTCGGGGTCTGTCGGGCAGCCCCAGCATTTT. Residues: CASSSGSVGQPQHF.

The chain is built from TRBV19 and TRBJ2-1; 9 bases are shared with TRBD2. CDR1 is LNHDA, CDR2 SQIVND, per germline (reference sequence). Trimming removed 6 bases from V and 0 bases from J; junction bases left unmatched: 12. This CDR3 has 18 amino acids. This CDR3 is CASSLALAGRASYNEQFF. DNA of the CDR3: TGTGCCAGTAGCTTGGCCCTAGCGGGACGCGCCTCCTACAATGAGCAGTTCTTC.

The chain is built from TRBV3-1 (or the pseudogene TRBV3-2) and TRBJ2-1; 10 nucleotides align to TRBD2. The CDR3 covers 18 residues. Per germline, CDR1 LGHDT and CDR2 YNNKEL (reference sequence). Unmatched junction bases numbered 12, after V lost 1 base and J lost 6 bases. This chain's CDR3 is CASSQGFGAGGLGNEQFF. DNA of the CDR3: TGTGCCAGCAGCCAAGGTTTTGGAGCGGGAGGGTTAGGCAATGAGCAGTTCTTC.

CDR3 coding DNA: TGTGCCAGTAGCATAACAGGGTTCACTGAAGCTTTCTTT. Translated: CASSITGFTEAFF. V gene TRBV19 combines with J gene TRBJ1-1, with D possibly matching TRBD1 (6 bases). Germline CDR1 LNHDA, CDR2 SQIVND (reference sequence). The CDR3 has 13 amino acids. V gave up 6 bases and J gave up 4 bases, with 12 bases separating them.

J is TRBJ1-1 and V is TRBV9; D possibly corresponds to TRBD1 (6 bases). This CDR3 comprises 13 residues. Germline V lookup: CDR1 SGDLS, CDR2 YYNGEE. V lost 0 bases and J lost 6, with 9 bases in between. CDR3 loop: CASSVGSGAEAFF. DNA of the CDR3: TGTGCCAGCAGCGTAGGGTCAGGGGCTGAAGCTTTCTTT.

The gene calls are TRBV7-2 and TRBJ2-7; possibly TRBD2 for D (5 bases). CDR1 and CDR2 (germline): SGHTA, FQGNSA. The CDR3 spans 15 residues. Trimming removed 0 bases from V and 2 bases from J, with 11 bases in between. CDR3 sequence (DNA): TGTGCCAGCAGCTTAGCGTGGGCTAGCACCTACGAGCAGTACTTC. It yields the protein CASSLAWASTYEQYF.

This sequence joins TRBV7-2 and TRBJ2-1; 9 bases line up with TRBD2. With 5 bases clipped from V and 1 base from J, the junction kept 3 bases outside the gene matches. The CDR3 sequence is 15 residues long. From germline, CDR1 is SGHTA and CDR2 FQGNSA. The CDR3 is CASSRGRGSYNEQFF. For the CDR3, the DNA is TGTGCCAGCAGCCGCGGGAGGGGGTCCTACAATGAGCAGTTCTTC.

J is TRBJ2-1 and V is TRBV7-2; 9 bases are a match to TRBD2. The germline V gene encodes CDR1 SGHTA and CDR2 FQGNSA. The CDR3 is 15 amino acids. J gave up 10 bases and V 3 bases, and 10 bases lay outside the gene matches. Here the CDR3 reads CASSLTPGLASEQFF. DNA of the CDR3: TGTGCCAGCAGCTTGACTCCGGGACTAGCTTCCGAGCAGTTCTTC.

This clone was seen a few times. The chain employs TRBV5-4 and TRBJ2-3, with TRBD2 as a possible D gene (5 bases). Germline values: CDR1 SGHNT, CDR2 YYREEE (reference sequence). V lost 1 base, J lost 3 bases, and 9 bases lay in between. The CDR3 has 14 residues. The CDR3 is CASSLRTGTDTQYF. Written as DNA, the CDR3 is TGTGCCAGCAGCTTGAGGACGGGAACAGATACGCAGTATTTT.

This chain connects TRBV28 to TRBJ2-7; D is possibly TRBD2 (6 bases). The germline V and J ends were trimmed by 8 bases and 3 bases, with 11 bases remaining between them. The germline CDR1 and CDR2 sequences are MDHEN and SYDVKM. The CDR3 is made up of 12 amino acids. The CDR3 DNA sequence: TGTGCCAGCTCGACTAGTAACTACGAGCAGTACTTC. This encodes CASSTSNYEQYF.

The chain links TRBV4-1 to TRBJ2-4, with D unresolved. The V gene's germline CDR1 is MGHRA and CDR2 YSYEKL. Deletions cut 1 base from V and 6 bases from J, with 13 bases between. This CDR3 has 15 amino acids. In nucleotides, the CDR3 is TGCGCCAGCAGCCAAGGTCAGCAGACAACAAACATTCAGTACTTC. As protein: CASSQGQQTTNIQYF.

The chain joins TRBV3-1 (or the pseudogene TRBV3-2) to TRBJ2-5; D is possibly TRBD1 (7 bases). CDR3 size: 13 residues. Trimming stripped 3 bases from V and 7 bases from J, with 12 bases between. Germline CDR1 is LGHDT and CDR2 is YNNKEL (reference sequence). CDR3 nucleotides: TGTGCCAGCAGCCAGCAGCAGGGGGGGACCCAGTACTTC. Protein: CASSQQQGGTQYF.

This chain links TRBV7-9 with TRBJ1-4; no clear D. Germline CDR1 and CDR2: SEHNR and FQNEAQ (reference sequence). The ends were cut back, 5 bases at V and 4 bases at J, with 11 bases in the middle. The CDR3 has 14 amino acids. In DNA, the CDR3 is TGTGCCAGCAGCGGTCGAGGGTTTAATGAAAAACTGTTTTTT. It specifies CASSGRGFNEKLFF. Supplemented by reference TRBV7-9 and TRBJ1-4, the full variable domain reads DTGVSQNPRHKITKRGQNVTFRCDPISEHNRLYWYRQTLGQGPEFLTYFQNEAQLEKSRLLSDRFSAERPKGSFSTLEIQRTEQGDSAMYLCASSGRGFNEKLFFGSGTQLSVL.

The chain couples TRBV2 to TRBJ2-7, with TRBD2 matching 11 bases. Germline V lookup: CDR1 SNHLY, CDR2 FYNNEI. Trimming cost V 6 bases and J 2 bases; bases outside gene matches: 6. CDR3 size: 15 residues. The CDR3 is CASRLAGGGAYEQYF. The CDR3, as DNA: TGTGCCAGCAGATTAGCGGGAGGGGGGGCCTACGAGCAGTACTTC.

The J gene is TRBJ2-3, the V gene TRBV7-2, with 7 bases lining up with TRBD2. The CDR3 length is 16 residues. V was clipped by 3 bases and J by 3 bases; unmatched bases: 9. CDR1 is SGHTA, CDR2 FQGNSA, per germline. The CDR3, as DNA: TGTGCCAGCAGCTTGTTCCGGGTAGCGGGTACAGATACGCAGTATTTT. The encoded protein is CASSLFRVAGTDTQYF. Using reference TRBV7-2 and TRBJ2-3 for the parts outside the CDR3, the full variable domain is GAGVSQSPSNKVTEKGKDVELRCDPISGHTALYWYRQSLGQGLEFLIYFQGNSAPDKSGLPSDRFSAERTGGSVSTLTIQRTQQEDSAVYLCASSLFRVAGTDTQYFGPGTRLTVL.

The chain recombines TRBV7-6 with TRBJ2-7, with 11 bases that match TRBD2. The CDR3 is 15 residues long. Germline loops: CDR1 SGHVS, CDR2 FNYEAQ. Unmatched junction bases numbered 4, after V lost 5 bases and J lost 1 base. CDR3 nucleotides: TGTGCCAGCAGCCCGAGACTAGCGGGATCCTACGAGCAGTACTTC. Translated, it gives CASSPRLAGSYEQYF.

The sample holds many counts of this clone. The J gene is TRBJ2-7, the V gene TRBV19; 9 nucleotides line up with TRBD2. This CDR3 has 13 amino acids. Germline V lookup: CDR1 LNHDA, CDR2 SQIVND (reference sequence). J lost 5 bases, V lost 9 bases, and 8 bases had no gene match. The CDR3 spells CASALAGVNEQYF. The DNA for the CDR3 is TGTGCCAGCGCTTTAGCGGGAGTCAACGAGCAGTACTTC.

The V call is TRBV27, the J call TRBJ2-2; maybe TRBD1 (6 bases). CDR1 and CDR2 (germline): MNHEY, SMNVEV (reference sequence). This CDR3 region has 16 residues. V dropped 3 bases and J dropped 0 bases, with 11 bases sitting between them. CDR3 in DNA: TGTGCCAGCAGTTTTACGGACAGCGCGAACACCGGGGAGCTGTTTTTT. Residues: CASSFTDSANTGELFF.

This clone was counted only a few times. The V call is TRBV5-4, the J call TRBJ2-1, with 7 nucleotides matching TRBD2. Germline V gives CDR1 SGHNT, CDR2 YYREEE (reference sequence). The CDR3 covers 15 residues. V was clipped by 4 bases and J by 0 bases; unmatched bases: 4. CDR3 sequence reads: CASSREDRSYNEQFF. The CDR3 DNA sequence: TGTGCCAGCAGCCGGGAGGACCGCTCCTACAATGAGCAGTTCTTC.

This chain joins TRBV10-3 and TRBJ2-1, with 11 bases matching TRBD2. The V and J ends lost 6 bases and 4 bases, in that order; junction bases with no gene match: 5. Germline V CDR1 and CDR2: ENHRY, SYGVKD. CDR3 size: 15 residues. The CDR3 spells CAISSGTSGYNEQFF. CDR3 nucleotide sequence: TGTGCCATCAGCTCCGGGACTAGCGGTTACAATGAGCAGTTCTTC.

This chain uses TRBV2 with TRBJ1-3, with TRBD1 as a possible D gene (6 bases). The length of the CDR3 is 16 residues. Trimming took off 3 bases at V and 0 bases at J, with 12 bases between the two ends. Germline V gives CDR1 SNHLY, CDR2 FYNNEI. In DNA, the CDR3 is TGTGCCAGCAGTGAGACAGGCACCTACTCTGGAAACACCATATATTTT. Its translation: CASSETGTYSGNTIYF.

V gene TRBV19 combines with J gene TRBJ2-1; D might be TRBD2 (5 bases). The germline V gene encodes CDR1 LNHDA and CDR2 SQIVND (reference sequence). This CDR3 spans 15 amino acids. The V and J ends lost 1 base and 4 bases respectively, with 11 bases between them. The CDR3 reads CASSIGGQYYNEQFF. The CDR3 bases are TGTGCCAGTAGTATAGGCGGGCAGTATTACAATGAGCAGTTCTTC.

The rearrangement joins TRBV11-2 to TRBJ2-1; D call uncertain. This CDR3 has 15 residues. The V end lost 5 bases, the J end lost 5 bases, and 16 bases lay between the germline ends. CDR1 and CDR2 from the germline V gene are SGHAT and FQNNGV. The CDR3, as DNA: TGTGCCAGCAGCCCCCCGTTCGGTTCCGACAATGAGCAGTTCTTC. Translated, it gives CASSPPFGSDNEQFF.

This sequence joins TRBV4-2 and TRBJ1-2; D gene ambiguous. Germline V CDR1 and CDR2: LGHNA, YNFKEQ. The germline V and J ends were trimmed by 1 base and 8 bases, with 8 bases remaining between them. The CDR3 extends over 12 amino acids. The CDR3 sequence is CASSQVEWGYTF. CDR3 nucleotides: TGTGCCAGCAGCCAAGTGGAGTGGGGCTACACCTTC.

In its sample, this clone was seen once. The genes are TRBV10-3 and TRBJ2-1, with TRBD1 matching over 11 bases. The germline V gene encodes CDR1 ENHRY and CDR2 SYGVKD. The V gene end was trimmed by 0 bases and the J gene end by 7 bases; junction bases not matched to a gene: 5. The CDR3 totals 16 residues. Here the CDR3 DNA reads TGTGCCATCAGTGAGTCGGGACAGGGGGGGTCTAATGAGCAGTTCTTC. Translation: CAISESGQGGSNEQFF.

The chain is built from TRBV7-2 and TRBJ2-1, with 11 nucleotides matching TRBD2. The CDR3 extends over 16 amino acids. V shed 3 bases, J shed 4 bases, and the junction held 5 bases outside the gene matches. Germline V gives CDR1 SGHTA, CDR2 FQGNSA. CDR3 loop: CASSLEGTSGYNEQFF. The CDR3, as DNA: TGTGCCAGCAGCTTGGAGGGGACTAGCGGTTACAATGAGCAGTTCTTC.

This clone was observed a single time. The CDR3 protein is CASSLQFPAGSSGNTIYF. In nucleotides, the CDR3 is TGTGCCAGCAGTTTACAGTTTCCGGCAGGCAGCTCTGGAAACACCATATATTTT. The chain recombines TRBV28 with TRBJ1-3, with no clear D. Germline V gene sequence: CDR1 MDHEN, CDR2 SYDVKM. This CDR3 is built from 18 residues. V lost 2 bases, J lost 0 bases, and 17 bases lay in between.